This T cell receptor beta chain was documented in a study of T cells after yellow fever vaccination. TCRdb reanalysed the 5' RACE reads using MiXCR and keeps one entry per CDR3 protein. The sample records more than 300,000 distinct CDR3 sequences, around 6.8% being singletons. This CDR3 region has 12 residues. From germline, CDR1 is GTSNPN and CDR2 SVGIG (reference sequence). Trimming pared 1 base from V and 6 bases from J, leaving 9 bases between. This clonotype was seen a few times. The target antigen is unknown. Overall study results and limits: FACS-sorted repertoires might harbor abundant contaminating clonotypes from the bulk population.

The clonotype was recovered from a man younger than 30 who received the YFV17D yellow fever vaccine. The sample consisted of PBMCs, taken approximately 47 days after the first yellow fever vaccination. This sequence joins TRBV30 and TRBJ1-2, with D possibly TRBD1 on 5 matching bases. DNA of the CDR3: TGTGCCTGGAGTGCTCCAGGGAATGGCTACACCTTC. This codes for CAWSAPGNGYTF.